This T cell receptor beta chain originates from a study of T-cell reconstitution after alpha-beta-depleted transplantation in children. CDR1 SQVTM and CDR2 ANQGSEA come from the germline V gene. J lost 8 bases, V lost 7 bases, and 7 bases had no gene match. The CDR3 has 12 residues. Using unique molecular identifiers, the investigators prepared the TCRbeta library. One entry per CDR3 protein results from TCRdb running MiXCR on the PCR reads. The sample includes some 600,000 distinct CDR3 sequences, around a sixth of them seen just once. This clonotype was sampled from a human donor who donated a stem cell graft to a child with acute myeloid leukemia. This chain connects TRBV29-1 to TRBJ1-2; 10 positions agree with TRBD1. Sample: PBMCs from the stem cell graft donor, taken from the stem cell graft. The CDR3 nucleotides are TGCAGCGCCAGGACAGGGGGAGAGGGCTACACCTTC. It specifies CSARTGGEGYTF.